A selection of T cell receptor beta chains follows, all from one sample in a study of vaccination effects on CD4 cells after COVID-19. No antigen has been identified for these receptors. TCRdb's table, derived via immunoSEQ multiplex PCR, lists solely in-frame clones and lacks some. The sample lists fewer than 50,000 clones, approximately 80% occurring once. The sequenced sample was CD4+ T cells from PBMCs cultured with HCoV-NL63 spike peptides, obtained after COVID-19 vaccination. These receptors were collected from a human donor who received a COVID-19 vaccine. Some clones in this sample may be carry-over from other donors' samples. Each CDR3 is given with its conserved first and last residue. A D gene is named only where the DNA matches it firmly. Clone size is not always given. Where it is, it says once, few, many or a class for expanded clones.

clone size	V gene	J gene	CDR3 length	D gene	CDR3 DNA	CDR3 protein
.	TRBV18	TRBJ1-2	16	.	TGTGCCAGCTCACAGACGACAGGCCCTATCACCTATGGCTACACCTTC	CASSQTTGPITYGYTF
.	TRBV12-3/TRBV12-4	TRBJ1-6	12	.	TGTGCCAGCAGTCCACAGCTTTCACCCCTCCACTTT	CASSPQLSPLHF
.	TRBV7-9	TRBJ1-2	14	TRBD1	TGTGCCAGCACCCTCGGGACAGAGCAGCTTGGCTACACCTTC	CASTLGTEQLGYTF
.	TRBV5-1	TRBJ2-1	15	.	TGCGCCAGCAGCCTGGCGACAGGGAGGGTGAATGAGCAGTTCTTC	CASSLATGRVNEQFF
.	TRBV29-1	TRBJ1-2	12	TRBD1	TGCAGCTCTGGACAGGGGGAGGGTGGCTACACCTTC	CSSGQGEGGYTF
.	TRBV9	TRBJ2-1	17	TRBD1	TGTGCCAGCAGCGTCGGCAACTCGGACAGGGCCTACAATGAGCAGTTCTTC	CASSVGNSDRAYNEQFF
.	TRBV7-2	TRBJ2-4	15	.	TGTGCCAGCAGCTCGGGACCCGCAACCAAAAACATTCAGTACTTC	CASSSGPATKNIQYF
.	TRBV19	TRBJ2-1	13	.	TGTGCCAGTAGTATCATGACGGGGAATGAGCAGTTCTTC	CASSIMTGNEQFF
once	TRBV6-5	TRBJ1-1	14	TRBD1	TGTGCCAGCAGGTCTGACAGGGGTGGCACTGAAGCTTTCTTT	CASRSDRGGTEAFF
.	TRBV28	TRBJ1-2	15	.	TGTGCCAGCCTCGGTCGGAGCCTTCTCAACTATGGCTACACCTTC	CASLGRSLLNYGYTF
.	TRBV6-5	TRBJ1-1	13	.	TGTGCCAGCAAGCGGACAGTTTACACTGAAGCTTTCTTT	CASKRTVYTEAFF